Listed below are T cell receptor beta chains from one sample, sequenced in a study of tumor and adjacent non-tumor tissue in lung cancer. In TCRdb, the multiplex PCR reads were re-called with MiXCR into one record per CDR3 protein. The table has 75,000 to 90,000 distinct CDR3 sequences, about 77% seen once. The material sequenced was distant non-tumor lung tissue. Receptors were obtained from a woman between 45 and 65 years old with non-small cell lung cancer. Both conserved end residues are trimmed from each CDR3. Some rows have no size entry. The others give once, few or many, or a class for an expanded clone.

NA | TRBV4-2 | ASNQEGQRDIEAF
NA | TRBV29-1 | SVEDGQSSHEQY
many | TRBV6-1 | ASNRAHYGYT
NA | TRBV11-1 | ASRPEERRGCTGELF
few | TRBV20-1 | SAILDTGNQPQH
NA | TRBV11-2 | ASNLYSRTVDSGNTIY
NA | TRBV20-1 | SSVTGLQETQY
NA | TRBV5-4 | ASSGNTGELL
once | TRBV24-1 | ATSGPGTSGSWNEQF
NA | TRBV6-2/TRBV6-3 | ASSPRQTNGKLF
NA | TRBV7-9 | ASRDLNRVPATGELF
many | TRBV29-1 | SVELGTAQETQY
NA | TRBV6-6 | ASSFGTRVSPLH
NA | TRBV6-5 | ASTTLSYGYT
NA | TRBV6-5 | ANSPDRKFNYGYT
NA | TRBV9 | ASSVGRTQWATGELF
once | TRBV4-1 | VSSHGGMGGTDTQY
NA | TRBV20-1 | CAEWTGPLPRSYEQH
NA | TRBV5-4 | ATSLNRQSIYEGYT
NA | TRBV6-1 | ASSDWAGGSYRYT
NA | TRBV4-2 | AGNQETGGSYGYT
NA | TRBV6-5 | ASSYWDMGDEQY
NA | TRBV6-5 | PSRAGTNYGHT
NA | TRBV6-2/TRBV6-3 | ASSRGADQETQY
many | TRBV12-3/TRBV12-4 | ASSFPSSFWQF
NA | TRBV6-6 | ASSPYSRGTEAF
NA | TRBV29-1 | SVEDGRGRRNNKQF
NA | TRBV11-1 | ASSPRDRGRTRRTEELF
NA | TRBV28 | ASLRPSGSEHY
NA | TRBV6-1 | ASSGRYRYHNEQF
many | TRBV30 | AWTATGGELF
once | TRBV20-1 | SVRNSGSLYEQY
NA | TRBV4-1 | ARSQDQGRHYEQN
many | TRBV29-1 | SVVLAGARTDTQY
many | TRBV4-1 | ASSQEHPGRLNEQY
many | TRBV20-1 | SVPLGDRNSPLH
many | TRBV5-1 | ASSLERGRDPYGYT
NA | TRBV4-1 | ASREAGGETF
NA | TRBV2 | ASSADRMNTDAF
few | TRBV12-3/TRBV12-4 | TSSPGQDYGYT
NA | TRBV29-1 | SVKGGLAGDQETQH
NA | TRBV29-1 | SVVGQGLLDFRTDTQY
NA | TRBV11-2 | ASSSVRESYEQY
NA | TRBV5-1 | ASSLQFSESSYEQY
NA | TRBV18 | FSPSGNTDTQY
NA | TRBV4-2 | ASSKNFTSNQPQH
NA | TRBV11-2 | AGSTGMNSGNTTY
many | TRBV5-5 | ASSFQQNTGELF
NA | TRBV5-5 | ASSFEGFYDQY
NA | TRBV6-6 | ARSLGQGSSPLH